This T cell receptor (beta chain) was sequenced during a study of radiotherapy plus CTLA-4 blockade in lung cancer. The CDR3 covers 14 residues. Trimming left V 8 bases short and J 1 base short, with 13 bases between. Germline V gene data show CDR1 as KGHSH and CDR2 as LQKENI. The table came from immunoSEQ multiplex PCR; TCRdb's copy has only in-frame clones and leaves some out. The sample carries about 72,000 clones, roughly three quarters recorded once. The sequenced sample was peripheral blood, obtained from a patient treated with radiotherapy plus ipilimumab. The source is a human donor with non-small cell lung cancer who had a complete response to radiotherapy plus ipilimumab. The J gene is TRBJ2-3, the V gene TRBV18; D possibly corresponds to TRBD1 (6 bases). DNA of the CDR3: TGTGCCAGCCCCCGGGACATAGGCACAGATACGCAGTATTTT. Encoded protein: CASPRDIGTDTQYF.